This TCR beta chain comes out of a study of shared clonotypes between healthy human individuals. Study results and limitations: With few donors, the genetic and exposure-history diversity represented was limited. In general, naive subsets displayed greater estimated richness than memory subsets did.

Deep-level assay runs were performed. Using 200 ng DNA, 32,000 or so T cell genomes, the sorted-subset replicate PCRs were run. Assay: immunoSEQ multiplex PCR; the TCRdb copy retains only in-frame clones and omits some. This sample carries roughly 410,000 clones, just over 95% of them seen once, and the ten largest clones take about 0.34%. CDR3 length equals 15 residues. J lost 0 bases, V lost 7 bases, and 6 bases had no gene match. From germline, CDR1 is SNHLY and CDR2 FYNNEI. As concerns this clone: Its antigen is not known.

The receptor was isolated from a man aged 25 to 45 in good health. Sequenced: memory CD8+ T cells sorted from blood. Stated subset: CD45RO+ cells pooled with CCR7-negative TemRA cells. This rearrangement joins TRBV2 to TRBJ2-4, with 7 bases lining up with TRBD2. The CDR3 region is CASIGAGEAKNIQYF. The DNA for the CDR3 is TGTGCCAGCATCGGCGCGGGAGAAGCCAAAAACATTCAGTACTTC.